These T cell receptor beta chains were read from a single sample in a study of shared clonotypes between healthy human individuals. Produced via immunoSEQ multiplex PCR; TCRdb's table is partial and in-frame only. This table has a few hundred thousand clones, 70% to 80% appearing once. The sequenced sample was PBMCs. These receptors came from a middle-aged woman in good health. Some clones in this sample may be carry-over from other donors' samples. CDR3s include the opening cysteine and the closing phenylalanine or tryptophan. D genes are given only for firm matches. Only part of the rows carry a size: once, few, many, or a class if the clone is expanded.

J: TRBJ2-3; D: TRBD2; size: -; V: TRBV11-2; DNA: TGTGCCAGCAGCTTAGGACTAGCGAGGACAGATACGCAGTATTTT; CDR3: CASSLGLARTDTQYF
J: TRBJ2-7; D: TRBD2; size: -; V: TRBV2; DNA: TGTGCCAGCAAGGAGGGAGGGCCTGGCGAGCAGTACTTC; CDR3: CASKEGGPGEQYF
J: TRBJ1-5; D: -; size: many; V: TRBV5-1; DNA: TGCGCCAGCAGCTTGGCGCGGGGTCAGCCCCAGCATTTT; CDR3: CASSLARGQPQHF
J: TRBJ1-2; D: TRBD1; size: -; V: TRBV30; DNA: TGTGCCTGGAACGTCCCGGGACAGGGCGCAAGTGGCTACACCTTC; CDR3: CAWNVPGQGASGYTF
J: TRBJ1-2; D: -; size: -; V: TRBV18; DNA: TGTGCCAGCTCACCCGGGACAATCTATGGCTACACCTTC; CDR3: CASSPGTIYGYTF
J: TRBJ1-1; D: -; size: once; V: TRBV19; DNA: TGTGCCAGTAGTATAGATACCCAGGAGGAAGCTTTCTTT; CDR3: CASSIDTQEEAFF
J: TRBJ2-1; D: TRBD1; size: -; V: TRBV5-1; DNA: TGCGCCAGCAGCTTGGACAGGGGGCTCAACAATGAGCAGTTCTTC; CDR3: CASSLDRGLNNEQFF
J: TRBJ2-7; D: -; size: -; V: TRBV9; DNA: TGTGCCAGCAGCCCACTTATCTCAACAACTTACGAGCAGTACTTC; CDR3: CASSPLISTTYEQYF
J: TRBJ2-1; D: -; size: -; V: TRBV6-6; DNA: TGTGCCAGCAGTCAACAGGGAAGCTCCTACAATGAGCAGTTCTTC; CDR3: CASSQQGSSYNEQFF
J: TRBJ1-5; D: -; size: -; V: TRBV5-5; DNA: TGTGCCAGCAGCTTGGCCGGCAGCTATAGCAATCAGCCCCAGCATTTT; CDR3: CASSLAGSYSNQPQHF
J: TRBJ1-1; D: TRBD1; size: -; V: TRBV5-1; DNA: TGCGCCAGCAGCGAGGCGGAAAGGACAGGTCCTGAAGCTTTCTTT; CDR3: CASSEAERTGPEAFF
J: TRBJ1-5; D: -; size: many; V: TRBV5-5; DNA: TGTGCCAGCAGCTTAGGAGAGTATCAGCCCCAGCATTTT; CDR3: CASSLGEYQPQHF
J: TRBJ1-1; D: -; size: -; V: TRBV20-1; DNA: TGCAGTGCTAGAGAAGGGGCTGAAGCTTTCTTT; CDR3: CSAREGAEAFF
J: TRBJ2-7; D: TRBD1; size: once; V: TRBV7-2; DNA: TGTGCCAGCAGTCTTCGGACAGGTCTCTACGAGCAGTACTTC; CDR3: CASSLRTGLYEQYF
J: TRBJ1-2; D: -; size: -; V: TRBV29-1; DNA: TGCAGCGTTGAAGATCGGGGGCGCGATCTTCATGGCTACACCTTC; CDR3: CSVEDRGRDLHGYTF
J: TRBJ1-5; D: TRBD1; size: -; V: TRBV7-6; DNA: TGTGCCAGCAGCTTACAGGGGGCTCCCAATCAGCCCCAGCATTTT; CDR3: CASSLQGAPNQPQHF
J: TRBJ2-5; D: -; size: -; V: TRBV19; DNA: TGTGCCAGTAGCTTCTTGTGGGGAGAGACCCAGTACTTC; CDR3: CASSFLWGETQYF
J: TRBJ2-2; D: -; size: few; V: TRBV29-1; DNA: TGCAGCGTTGATGTATCGGGGGCCACAACCGGGGAGCTGTTTTTT; CDR3: CSVDVSGATTGELFF
J: TRBJ2-7; D: -; size: few; V: TRBV30; DNA: TGTGCCTGGAGTGGGCTCTACGAGCAGTACTTC; CDR3: CAWSGLYEQYF
J: TRBJ2-7; D: TRBD2; size: -; V: TRBV7-8; DNA: TGTGCCAGCAGCTTAGGGATTAGCGGGAGGGCCGGGGACTACGAGCAGTACTTC; CDR3: CASSLGISGRAGDYEQYF
J: TRBJ2-7; D: -; size: -; V: TRBV13; DNA: TGTGCCAGCAGCTTAGGTCGGGCAGACTACGAGCAGTACTTC; CDR3: CASSLGRADYEQYF
J: TRBJ2-3; D: -; size: -; V: TRBV6-1; DNA: TGTGCCAGCAGTGAAGAAGCCTATCAGCAGTATTTT; CDR3: CASSEEAYQQYF
J: TRBJ2-5; D: -; size: many; V: TRBV5-1; DNA: TGCGCCAGCAGCCCCGAACTAGGGGGGACCCAGTACTTC; CDR3: CASSPELGGTQYF
J: TRBJ1-2; D: -; size: once; V: TRBV13; DNA: TGTGCCAGCAGCGAACAGGGAGCTCCAACCTATGGCTACACCTTC; CDR3: CASSEQGAPTYGYTF
J: TRBJ1-1; D: -; size: -; V: TRBV15; DNA: TGTGCCACCAGCAGAGGGGGTAACACTGAAGCTTTCTTT; CDR3: CATSRGGNTEAFF
J: TRBJ1-4; D: -; size: -; V: TRBV5-1; DNA: TGCGCCAGCAGCTTCGGAACTAATGAAAAACTGTTTTTT; CDR3: CASSFGTNEKLFF
J: TRBJ2-1; D: TRBD2; size: many; V: TRBV4-2; DNA: TGTGCCAGCAGCCAAGACGCGGGAGAACCCTACAATGAGCAGTTCTTC; CDR3: CASSQDAGEPYNEQFF
J: TRBJ2-1; D: TRBD2; size: -; V: TRBV29-1; DNA: TGCAGCGTGCCGACTAGCGGGTACAATGAGCAGTTCTTC; CDR3: CSVPTSGYNEQFF
J: TRBJ2-3; D: -; size: -; V: TRBV19; DNA: TGTGCCAGTAGTATATCCGTCAGCACAGATACGCAGTATTTT; CDR3: CASSISVSTDTQYF
J: TRBJ2-2; D: -; size: -; V: TRBV7-6; DNA: TGTGCCAGCAGCTTAGTTACGAACACCGGGGAGCTGTTTTTT; CDR3: CASSLVTNTGELFF
J: TRBJ1-1; D: -; size: -; V: TRBV6-6; DNA: TGTGCCAGCAGCTCCTGGACGGGGGAAGCTTTCTTT; CDR3: CASSSWTGEAFF
J: TRBJ2-2; D: -; size: -; V: TRBV5-8; DNA: TGTGCCAGCAGCTCTTCGGGACACCCATCCGGGGAGCTGTTTTTT; CDR3: CASSSSGHPSGELFF
J: TRBJ2-5; D: TRBD2; size: -; V: TRBV10-3; DNA: TGTGCCATCAGTGAGTGGGGACTAGCGGCCCAAGAGACCCAGTACTTC; CDR3: CAISEWGLAAQETQYF
J: TRBJ1-3; D: TRBD1; size: -; V: TRBV5-1; DNA: TGCGCCAGCAGCTTGGACGGGACAGGGGGACCTGGAAACACCATATATTTT; CDR3: CASSLDGTGGPGNTIYF
J: TRBJ2-2; D: -; size: once; V: TRBV19; DNA: TGTGCCAGTAGTACAAATTCAAACACCGGGGAGCTGTTTTTT; CDR3: CASSTNSNTGELFF
J: TRBJ2-2; D: -; size: -; V: TRBV5-8; DNA: TGTGCCAGCAGCTTGTACGCGAACACCGGGGAGCTGTTTTTT; CDR3: CASSLYANTGELFF
J: TRBJ1-1; D: -; size: many; V: TRBV19; DNA: TGTGCCAGTAGTACTCAACAGGGAACGGCTGAAGCTTTCTTT; CDR3: CASSTQQGTAEAFF
J: TRBJ1-2; D: -; size: -; V: TRBV18; DNA: TGTGCCAGCTCACCCCCTGGAGCCTATGGCTACACCTTC; CDR3: CASSPPGAYGYTF
J: TRBJ2-1; D: -; size: -; V: TRBV7-3; DNA: TGTGCCAGCAGCTTAAGCGGGGTCTCCTACGATGAGCAGTTCTTC; CDR3: CASSLSGVSYDEQFF
J: TRBJ2-2; D: TRBD2; size: -; V: TRBV10-3; DNA: TGTGCCATCAGTGGTGGGGTAGCGGGTTCGAACACCGGGGAGCTGTTTTTT; CDR3: CAISGGVAGSNTGELFF
J: TRBJ2-5; D: TRBD2; size: -; V: TRBV29-1; DNA: TGCAGCGTTGGCCCCCGGGGGGTTGGAGAGACCCAGTACTTC; CDR3: CSVGPRGVGETQYF
J: TRBJ2-7; D: TRBD2; size: few; V: TRBV27; DNA: TGTGCCAGCAGCCTTTCCGGGACTAGCGGAGCCTACGAGCAGTACTTC; CDR3: CASSLSGTSGAYEQYF
J: TRBJ2-2; D: -; size: many; V: TRBV27; DNA: TGTGCCAGCAGGGCCCGTGTATTCGCGAACACCGGGGAGCTGTTTTTT; CDR3: CASRARVFANTGELFF